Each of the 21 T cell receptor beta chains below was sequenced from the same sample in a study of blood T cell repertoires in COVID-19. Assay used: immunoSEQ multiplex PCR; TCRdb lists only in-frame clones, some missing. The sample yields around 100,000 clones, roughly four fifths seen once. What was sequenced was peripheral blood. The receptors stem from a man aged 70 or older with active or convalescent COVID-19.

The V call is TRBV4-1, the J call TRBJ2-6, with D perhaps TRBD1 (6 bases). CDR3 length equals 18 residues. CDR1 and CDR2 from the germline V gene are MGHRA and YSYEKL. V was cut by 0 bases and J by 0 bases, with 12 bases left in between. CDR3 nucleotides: TGCGCCAGCAGCCAAGAAGGCAGGGGAAGCTCTGGGGCCAACGTCCTGACTTTC. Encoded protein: CASSQEGRGSSGANVLTF.

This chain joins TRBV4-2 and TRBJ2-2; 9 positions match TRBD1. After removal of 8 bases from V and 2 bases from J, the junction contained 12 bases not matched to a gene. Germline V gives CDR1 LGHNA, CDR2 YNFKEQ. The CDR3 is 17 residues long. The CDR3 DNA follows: TGTGCCAGCCGTTTGGAGGGACAGGGCCTTAACACCGGGGAGCTGTTTTTT. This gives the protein CASRLEGQGLNTGELFF.

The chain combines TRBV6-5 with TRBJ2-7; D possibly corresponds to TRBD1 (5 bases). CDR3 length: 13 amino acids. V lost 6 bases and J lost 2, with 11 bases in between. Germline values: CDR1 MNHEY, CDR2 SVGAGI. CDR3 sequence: CASRGQGTYEQYF. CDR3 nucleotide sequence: TGTGCCAGCAGAGGCCAGGGAACCTACGAGCAGTACTTC.

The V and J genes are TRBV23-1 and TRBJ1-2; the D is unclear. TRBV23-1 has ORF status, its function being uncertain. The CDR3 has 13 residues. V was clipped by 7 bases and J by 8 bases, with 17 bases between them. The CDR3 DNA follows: TGCGCCAGCAAACCCTTGCCAGAGGCCGGCTACACCTTC. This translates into CASKPLPEAGYTF.

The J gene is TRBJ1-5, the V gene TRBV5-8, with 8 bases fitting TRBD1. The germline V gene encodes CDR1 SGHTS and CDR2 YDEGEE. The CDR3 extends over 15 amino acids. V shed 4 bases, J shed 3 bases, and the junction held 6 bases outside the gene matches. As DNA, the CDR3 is TGTGCCAGCAGCCGGGGACAGGTACTCAATCAGCCCCAGCATTTT. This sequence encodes CASSRGQVLNQPQHF.

This chain's CDR3 is CATSDPKGQGGNYGYTF. CDR3 nucleotides: TGTGCCACCAGTGACCCAAAGGGGCAGGGCGGAAACTATGGCTACACCTTC. This rearrangement joins TRBV24-1 to TRBJ1-2, with D perhaps TRBD1 (5 bases). This CDR3 is built from 17 residues. Trimming shortened V by 4 bases and J by 2 bases, and 19 bases separated the two germline ends. From germline, CDR1 is KGHDR and CDR2 SFDVKD.

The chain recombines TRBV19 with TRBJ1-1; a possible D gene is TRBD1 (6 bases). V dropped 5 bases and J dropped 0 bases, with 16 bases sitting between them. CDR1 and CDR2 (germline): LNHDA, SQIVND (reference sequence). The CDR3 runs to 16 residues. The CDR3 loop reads CASSSPGHLMNTEAFF. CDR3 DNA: TGTGCCAGTAGTTCACCGGGACACCTCATGAACACTGAAGCTTTCTTT.

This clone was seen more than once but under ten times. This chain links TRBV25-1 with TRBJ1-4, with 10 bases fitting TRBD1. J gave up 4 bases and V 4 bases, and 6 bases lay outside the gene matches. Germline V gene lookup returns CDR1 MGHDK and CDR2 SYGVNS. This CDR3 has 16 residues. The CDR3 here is CASSAGTGDLNEKLFF. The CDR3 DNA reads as TGTGCCAGCAGTGCCGGGACAGGGGATCTTAATGAAAAACTGTTTTTT.

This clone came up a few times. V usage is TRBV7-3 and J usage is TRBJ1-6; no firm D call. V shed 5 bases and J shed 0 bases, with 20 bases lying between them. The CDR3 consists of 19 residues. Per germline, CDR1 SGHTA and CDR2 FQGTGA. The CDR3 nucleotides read TGTGCCAGCAGCCTAGAGAGGGCAGCACATAGCTCCTATAATTCACCCCTCCACTTT. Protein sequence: CASSLERAAHSSYNSPLHF. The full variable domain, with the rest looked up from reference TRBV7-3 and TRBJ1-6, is GAGVSQTPSNKVTEKGKYVELRCDPISGHTALYWYRQSLGQGPEFLIYFQGTGAADDSGLPNDRFFAVRPEGSVSTLKIQRTERGDSAVYLCASSLERAAHSSYNSPLHFGNGTRLTVT.

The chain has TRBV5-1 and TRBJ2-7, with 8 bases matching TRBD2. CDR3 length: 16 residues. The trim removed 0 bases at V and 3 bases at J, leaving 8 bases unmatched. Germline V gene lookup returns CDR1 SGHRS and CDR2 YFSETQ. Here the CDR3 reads CASSLEAGASYYEQYF. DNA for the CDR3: TGCGCCAGCAGCTTGGAAGCGGGAGCGTCCTACTACGAGCAGTACTTC.

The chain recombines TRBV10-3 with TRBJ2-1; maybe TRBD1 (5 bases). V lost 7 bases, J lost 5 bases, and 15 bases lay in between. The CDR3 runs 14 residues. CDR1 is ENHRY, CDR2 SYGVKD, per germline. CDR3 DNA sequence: TGTGCCATCACCGCCTGGCAGGGCAACAATGAGCAGTTCTTC. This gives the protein CAITAWQGNNEQFF.

The CDR3 region has the DNA TGTGCCAGCACGGACTCGATGAACACTGAAGCTTTCTTT. Its translation is CASTDSMNTEAFF. The chain carries TRBV28 and TRBJ1-1, with D unresolved. This CDR3 contains 13 residues. V shed 7 bases and J shed 0 bases, with 9 bases lying between them. Looked up from germline, CDR1 is MDHEN and CDR2 is SYDVKM.

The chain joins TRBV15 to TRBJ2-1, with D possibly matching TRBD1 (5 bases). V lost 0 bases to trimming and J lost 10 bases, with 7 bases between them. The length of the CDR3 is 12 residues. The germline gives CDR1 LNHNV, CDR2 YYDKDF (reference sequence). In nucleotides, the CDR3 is TGTGCCACCAGCAGAGATCGGACAGAGCAGTTCTTC. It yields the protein CATSRDRTEQFF.

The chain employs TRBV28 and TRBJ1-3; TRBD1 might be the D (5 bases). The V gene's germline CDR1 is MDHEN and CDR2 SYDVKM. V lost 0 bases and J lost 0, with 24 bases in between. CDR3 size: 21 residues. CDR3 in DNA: TGTGCCAGCAGTTTATGGGAAACATCCTTGGAGAGGACAAGCTCTGGAAACACCATATATTTT. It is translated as CASSLWETSLERTSSGNTIYF.

This chain's CDR3 is CASSLFSGGDTEAFF. The CDR3 region has the DNA TGTGCCAGCAGTTTATTCTCTGGGGGGGACACTGAAGCTTTCTTT. This chain joins TRBV27 and TRBJ1-1, with D possibly TRBD1 on 5 matching bases. The CDR3 contains 15 residues. Germline-derived CDR1 and CDR2 are MNHEY and SMNVEV (reference sequence). Trimming removed 1 base from V and 3 bases from J, with 12 bases in between.

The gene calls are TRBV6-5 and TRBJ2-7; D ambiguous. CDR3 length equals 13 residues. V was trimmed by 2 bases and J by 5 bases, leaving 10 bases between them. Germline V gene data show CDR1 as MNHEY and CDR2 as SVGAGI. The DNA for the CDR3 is TGTGCCAGCAGTTACGTCGTGGGCAACGAGCAGTACTTC. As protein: CASSYVVGNEQYF.

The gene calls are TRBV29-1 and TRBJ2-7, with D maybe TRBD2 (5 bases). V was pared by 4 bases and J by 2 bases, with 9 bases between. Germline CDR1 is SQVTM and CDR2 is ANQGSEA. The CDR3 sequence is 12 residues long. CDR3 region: CSVGSGTYEQYF. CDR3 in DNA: TGCAGCGTTGGGTCGGGAACCTACGAGCAGTACTTC.

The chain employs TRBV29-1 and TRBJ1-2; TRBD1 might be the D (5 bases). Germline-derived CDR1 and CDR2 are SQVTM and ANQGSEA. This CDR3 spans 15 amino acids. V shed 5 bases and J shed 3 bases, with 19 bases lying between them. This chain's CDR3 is CSVTRGGSRYYGYTF. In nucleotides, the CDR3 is TGCAGCGTTACTCGGGGGGGGTCCCGCTACTATGGCTACACCTTC.

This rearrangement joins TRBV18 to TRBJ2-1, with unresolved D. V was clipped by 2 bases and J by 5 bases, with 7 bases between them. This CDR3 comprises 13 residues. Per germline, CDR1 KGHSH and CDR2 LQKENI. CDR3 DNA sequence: TGTGCCAGCTCACCAGAGCAAAACAATGAGCAGTTCTTC. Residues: CASSPEQNNEQFF.

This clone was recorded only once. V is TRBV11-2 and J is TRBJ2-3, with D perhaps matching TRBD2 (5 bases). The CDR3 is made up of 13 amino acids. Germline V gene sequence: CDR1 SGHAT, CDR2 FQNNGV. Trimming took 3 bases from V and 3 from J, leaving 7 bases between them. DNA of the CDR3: TGTGCCAGCAGCTTGCCGGGGACAGATACGCAGTATTTT. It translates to CASSLPGTDTQYF.

The CDR3 is CASRQGLRNTEAFF. The CDR3 coding sequence is TGTGCCAGCAGACAGGGATTAAGGAACACTGAAGCTTTCTTT. The J gene is TRBJ1-1, the V gene TRBV28, with D tentatively TRBD1 (6 bases). This CDR3 is 14 amino acids long. Trimming left V 6 bases short and J 1 base short, with 12 bases between. The germline V gene has CDR1 MDHEN and CDR2 SYDVKM.